This T cell receptor beta chain came from a study of long-term antiretroviral therapy in people with HIV. Study outcomes and limitations: Dominating the repertoire at all time points were the clones that expanded before ART.

As regards this clone: Its matching antigen is unknown.

Version v3.0 of the immunoSEQ assay ran at survey level. Produced via immunoSEQ multiplex PCR; TCRdb's table is partial and in-frame only. The sample contains around 30,000 clones, around 84% of which appear only once. V was cut by 5 bases and J by 4 bases, with 14 bases left in between. Germline values: CDR1 MNHNY, CDR2 SVGAGI (reference sequence). The CDR3 sequence is 14 residues long. The sequence was collected from a man in his late teens or twenties with HIV. Source: unsorted PBMCs, taken 0.4 years after starting antiretroviral therapy. V is TRBV6-6 and J is TRBJ1-1; D gene unclear. CDR3 in amino acids: CASSRGPQATEAFF. CDR3 sequence (DNA): TGTGCCAGCAGTCGAGGGCCACAAGCCACTGAAGCTTTCTTT.